These 26 T cell receptor beta chains originate from one sample sequenced in a study of cytomegalovirus exposure and HLA in healthy donors. Primers for the PCR totalled 60 Vbeta and 13 Jbeta. Libraries were prepared by immunoSEQ multiplex PCR; TCRdb keeps only in-frame clonotypes and omits some of them. The sample lists around 100,000 clones; roughly 70% were seen once. The sequencing input was PBMCs. Every receptor here comes from a man in his forties or fifties in good health and CMV-seropositive.

This clone was counted a single time. This chain links TRBV7-2 with TRBJ1-3; D is unclear. CDR3 length equals 16 residues. Looked up from germline, CDR1 is SGHTA and CDR2 is FQGNSA. V lost 4 bases and J 0 bases, leaving 13 bases between the germline ends. This chain's CDR3 is CASSYYGPSSGNTIYF. In DNA form, the CDR3 reads TGTGCCAGCAGCTATTATGGGCCCAGCTCTGGAAACACCATATATTTT.

The CDR3 DNA reads TGCGCCAGCAGCTTGACCCTAGCGGGAGGGTCGAATGAGCAGTTCTTC. This gives the protein CASSLTLAGGSNEQFF. This chain joins TRBV5-1 and TRBJ2-1; 12 bases map to TRBD2. V was pared by 1 base and J by 7 bases, with 6 bases of the junction left unmatched. Per the germline V gene, CDR1 is SGHRS and CDR2 is YFSETQ. The CDR3 loop spans 16 amino acids.

The rearrangement uses TRBV6-1 and TRBJ1-2; weak D call: TRBD1 (6 bases). Trimming stripped 5 bases from V and 5 bases from J, with 15 bases between. In germline, CDR1 is MNHNS, CDR2 SASEGT. CDR3 length equals 14 residues. CDR3 in DNA: TGTGCCAGCAGTCCCCGGGACATAACTTATGGCTACACCTTC. Protein product: CASSPRDITYGYTF.

The chain is built from TRBV2 and TRBJ2-7; perhaps TRBD1 as D (6 bases). With 6 bases removed from V and 4 bases from J, the gap between germline ends came to 7 bases. The CDR3 loop spans 11 amino acids. The germline V gene encodes CDR1 SNHLY and CDR2 FYNNEI. CDR3 in amino acids: CASSGQYEQYF. Written as DNA, the CDR3 is TGTGCCAGCAGCGGACAGTACGAGCAGTACTTC.

The rearrangement links TRBV2 to TRBJ2-3; possibly TRBD1 for D (5 bases). This CDR3 is built from 15 residues. Germline CDR1 SNHLY, CDR2 FYNNEI. With 7 bases removed from V and 0 bases from J, the gap between germline ends came to 14 bases. The CDR3 DNA reads TGTGCCAGCAAAGGAGCACAGGCGAGCACAGATACGCAGTATTTT. Translation: CASKGAQASTDTQYF.

V and J are TRBV13 and TRBJ2-1, with 9 bases identical to TRBD2. The CDR3 runs to 18 residues. The V gene's germline CDR1 is PRHDT and CDR2 FYEKMQ (reference sequence). V was clipped by 4 bases and J by 8 bases; unmatched bases: 18. The CDR3 DNA is TGTGCCAGCAGCTCGTCCCGGCGGGAGGGCCCTTTTTATGATGAGCAGTTCTTC. This translates into CASSSSRREGPFYDEQFF.

This chain connects TRBV7-9 to TRBJ1-1; 9 bases map to TRBD1. The V and J ends lost 3 bases and 7 bases, in that order; junction bases with no gene match: 6. This CDR3 is 14 amino acids long. From germline, CDR1 is SEHNR and CDR2 FQNEAQ (reference sequence). In DNA form, the CDR3 reads TGTGCCAGCAGCTTTACAGGGGGCAGAGATGAAGCTTTCTTT. Translating gives CASSFTGGRDEAFF.

The rearrangement joins TRBV19 to TRBJ1-1; 8 nucleotides match TRBD1. CDR1 is LNHDA and CDR2 is SQIVND in the germline V gene (reference sequence). V dropped 8 bases and J dropped 6; count of bases not matched to a gene: 11. CDR3 size: 14 residues. This CDR3 is CASRLDREKSEAFF. In DNA form, the CDR3 reads TGTGCCAGTCGACTGGACAGGGAAAAATCTGAAGCTTTCTTT.

As to this clone: At the DNA level, this CDR3 is encoded by other sequences in the same sample as well. CDR3 sequence (DNA): TGTGCCAGCAGGGAACAGGGTAACTATGGCTACACCTTC. This translates into CASREQGNYGYTF. The chain carries TRBV2 and TRBJ1-2; a weak D match, TRBD1 (6 bases). Trimming pared 6 bases from V and 1 base from J, leaving 9 bases between. CDR3 length: 13 amino acids. Germline assignment: CDR1 SNHLY and CDR2 FYNNEI. Variable domain in full (rest from reference TRBV2 and TRBJ1-2): EPEVTQTPSHQVTQMGQEVILRCVPISNHLYFYWYRQILGQKVEFLVSFYNNEISEKSEIFDDQFSVERPDGSNFTLKIRSTKLEDSAMYFCASREQGNYGYTFGSGTRLTVV.

This chain joins TRBV19 and TRBJ1-3; D unclear. The CDR3 is 16 residues long. V was cut by 5 bases and J by 4 bases, with 18 bases left in between. CDR1 is LNHDA and CDR2 is SQIVND in the germline V gene (reference sequence). The CDR3 nucleotides read TGTGCCAGTAGTCCTAGTCGTACGGGGTTCGGAAACACCATATATTTT. It encodes CASSPSRTGFGNTIYF.

The chain combines TRBV28 with TRBJ2-5; TRBD1 agrees at 8 bases. CDR3 size: 16 residues. CDR1 and CDR2 (germline): MDHEN, SYDVKM. With V trimmed by 2 bases and J by 4 bases, 9 bases remained unmatched. The CDR3 sequence: CASSLMTGAAGETQYF. The CDR3 DNA is TGTGCCAGCAGTTTAATGACAGGGGCGGCTGGAGAGACCCAGTACTTC.

The V gene is TRBV29-1, the J gene TRBJ2-7, with 11 bases aligning to TRBD1. This CDR3 is 13 amino acids long. Germline-derived CDR1 and CDR2 are SQVTM and ANQGSEA. V dropped 6 bases and J dropped 6; count of bases not matched to a gene: 7. CDR3 in DNA: TGCAGCGTCCGCGGACAGGGGGCACGCGAGCAGTACTTC. It yields the protein CSVRGQGAREQYF.

The genes are TRBV7-2 and TRBJ2-7; 9 bases fit TRBD1. CDR3 size: 15 residues. Unmatched junction bases numbered 6, after V lost 5 bases and J lost 1 base. Germline CDR1 is SGHTA and CDR2 is FQGNSA. The CDR3 is CASSNRQGGSYEQYF. Here the CDR3 DNA reads TGTGCCAGCAGCAACCGACAGGGGGGTTCCTACGAGCAGTACTTC.

The chain's CDR3 is CASSYYDLAGGNEQFF. DNA for the CDR3: TGTGCCAGCAGTTACTACGACCTAGCGGGAGGCAATGAGCAGTTCTTC. The chain is built from TRBV6-5 and TRBJ2-1; 11 nucleotides align to TRBD2. The CDR3 covers 16 residues. Germline V CDR1 and CDR2: MNHEY, SVGAGI. The junction had 5 bases not matched to a gene; V was cut back by 1 base and J by 6 bases.

This chain joins TRBV18 and TRBJ1-2, with TRBD1 matching 8 bases. CDR1 and CDR2 from the germline V gene are KGHSH and LQKENI. Trimming at V came to 3 bases and at J to 11 bases, leaving 11 bases not matched to a gene. This CDR3 has 14 amino acids. The CDR3 nucleotides read TGTGCCAGCTCACCGCCGGGACAGGCGGGGCTGTACACCTTC. Residues: CASSPPGQAGLYTF.

CDR3 protein: CASSLRLAPEQYF. CDR3 bases: TGTGCCAGCAGCTTACGCCTAGCGCCCGAGCAGTACTTC. The J gene is TRBJ2-7, the V gene TRBV13; TRBD2 is a possible D gene (6 bases). CDR3 length equals 13 residues. V was pared by 2 bases and J by 6 bases, with 11 bases between. The germline V gene has CDR1 PRHDT and CDR2 FYEKMQ (reference sequence).

Points on this clone: Different DNA sequences within this sample yield the same CDR3. This chain connects TRBV18 to TRBJ2-5, with unresolved D. This CDR3 region has 13 residues. Germline loops: CDR1 KGHSH, CDR2 LQKENI. The V end was cut by 2 bases, the J end by 5 bases, with 9 bases between. The CDR3 DNA reads as TGTGCCAGCTCACCAACGAGGCAGGAGACCCAGTACTTC. Protein product: CASSPTRQETQYF. Based on the CDR3 plus reference TRBV18 and TRBJ2-5, the full variable domain is NAGVMQNPRHLVRRRGQEARLRCSPMKGHSHVYWYRQLPEEGLKFMVYLQKENIIDESGMPKERFSAEFPKEGPSILRIQQVVRGDSAAYFCASSPTRQETQYFGPGTRLLVL.

The rearrangement joins TRBV7-2 to TRBJ2-5, with D possibly TRBD1 on 6 matching bases. The V gene's germline CDR1 is SGHTA and CDR2 FQGNSA. CDR3 length: 15 residues. The V end was cut by 5 bases, the J end by 3 bases, with 16 bases between. CDR3 amino acids: CASSARDKMEETQYF. The CDR3 bases are TGTGCCAGCAGCGCACGGGACAAAATGGAAGAGACCCAGTACTTC.

As DNA, the CDR3 is TGTGCCAGCAGCCCGGAGCGGACAGATACGCAGTATTTT. This sequence encodes CASSPERTDTQYF. V and J are TRBV7-7 and TRBJ2-3, with D maybe TRBD2 (5 bases). Trimming removed 5 bases at V and 3 bases at J, with 9 bases between. The CDR3 totals 13 residues. From germline, CDR1 is SSHAT and CDR2 FNYEAQ (reference sequence).

This chain connects TRBV7-2 to TRBJ2-6; 11 nucleotides line up with TRBD2. Germline-derived CDR1 and CDR2 are SGHTA and FQGNSA. Trimming removed 3 bases from V and 1 base from J; junction bases left unmatched: 2. The CDR3 is made up of 17 amino acids. CDR3 sequence: CASSFLAGGSGANVLTF. The CDR3 nucleotides read TGTGCCAGCAGCTTTCTAGCGGGAGGTTCTGGGGCCAACGTCCTGACTTTC. The variable domain in full, with the rest retrieved from reference TRBV7-2 and TRBJ2-6, is GAGVSQSPSNKVTEKGKDVELRCDPISGHTALYWYRQSLGQGLEFLIYFQGNSAPDKSGLPSDRFSAERTGGSVSTLTIQRTQQEDSAVYLCASSFLAGGSGANVLTFGAGSRLTVL.

This sequence joins TRBV7-9 and TRBJ2-1, with TRBD2 as a possible D gene (5 bases). Germline loops: CDR1 SEHNR, CDR2 FQNEAQ (reference sequence). The V gene lost 2 bases and the J gene lost 9 bases, with 11 bases spanning the gap. The CDR3 covers 13 residues. CDR3 in amino acids: CASSLPETIEQFF. The CDR3 bases are TGTGCCAGCAGCTTACCGGAGACTATTGAGCAGTTCTTC.

The chain has TRBV30 and TRBJ1-1; 7 bases line up with TRBD1. This CDR3 spans 13 amino acids. With V trimmed by 2 bases and J by 5 bases, 5 bases remained unmatched. Germline lookup yields CDR1 GTSNPN and CDR2 SVGIG (reference sequence). The CDR3 here is CAWSKTGWTEAFF. The CDR3 DNA reads as TGTGCCTGGAGTAAGACAGGGTGGACTGAAGCTTTCTTT.

The rearrangement uses TRBV19 and TRBJ2-5; 7 bases fit TRBD1. Trimming took 5 bases from V and 4 from J; bases not matched to a gene: 7. The CDR3 is made up of 14 amino acids. Germline V gene data show CDR1 as LNHDA and CDR2 as SQIVND (reference sequence). The DNA for the CDR3 is TGTGCCAGTAGTCAGGGGGTTAGAGGAGAGACCCAGTACTTC. Translation gives CASSQGVRGETQYF.

This rearrangement joins TRBV9 to TRBJ2-3; the match to TRBD2 covers 11 bases. Per the germline V gene, CDR1 is SGDLS and CDR2 is YYNGEE. CDR3 length: 14 amino acids. J lost 5 bases, V lost 7 bases, and 6 bases had no gene match. The CDR3, as DNA: TGTGCCAGCGCAATAGCGGGAGGGGTAGATACGCAGTATTTT. Translating gives CASAIAGGVDTQYF.

This clone was seen once. The V gene is TRBV5-1, the J gene TRBJ2-4, with D perhaps matching TRBD2 (6 bases). Trimming left V 1 base short and J 8 bases short, with 13 bases between. CDR1 SGHRS and CDR2 YFSETQ come from the germline V gene. This CDR3 has 14 residues. The CDR3 coding sequence is TGCGCCAGCAGCTTGAACGGGAGAAAGGACATTCAGTACTTC. Residues: CASSLNGRKDIQYF.

With regard to this clone: This CDR3 is also generated by other DNA sequences in the sample. The V call is TRBV5-4, the J call TRBJ2-1; TRBD2 matches at 9 bases. Germline CDR1 and CDR2: SGHNT and YYREEE (reference sequence). The length of the CDR3 is 16 residues. V lost 4 bases and J lost 8; bases outside the gene matches: 13. The CDR3: CASSVLPSGMGDEQFF. CDR3 bases: TGTGCCAGCAGCGTCCTACCTAGCGGGATGGGTGATGAGCAGTTCTTC.